Each of the 8 T cell receptor beta chains below was sequenced from the same sample in a study of blood T cell repertoires in COVID-19. Sequencing used immunoSEQ multiplex PCR; TCRdb keeps in-frame clones, though not all of them. Seen here are around 200,000 clones, just over 85% observed once, and the top ten hold approximately 5.9%. The sample comprised peripheral blood. These receptors originate from a man aged 80 or over with acute or convalescent COVID-19.

This clone occurred once. The rearrangement joins TRBV2 to TRBJ1-1; the match to TRBD1 covers 7 bases. This CDR3 has 13 residues. V shed 5 bases and J 3 bases; nucleotides not matched to a gene: 3. Germline V gene lookup returns CDR1 SNHLY and CDR2 FYNNEI. CDR3 coding DNA: TGTGCCAGCAGTAGACAGGGATACACTGAAGCTTTCTTT. Its protein product is CASSRQGYTEAFF. Together with reference TRBV2 and TRBJ1-1, the CDR3 gives the full variable domain: EPEVTQTPSHQVTQMGQEVILRCVPISNHLYFYWYRQILGQKVEFLVSFYNNEISEKSEIFDDQFSVERPDGSNFTLKIRSTKLEDSAMYFCASSRQGYTEAFFGQGTRLTVV.

The chain links TRBV3-1 (or the pseudogene TRBV3-2) to TRBJ1-6, with 9 bases that match TRBD1. With 4 bases clipped from V and 7 bases from J, the junction kept 11 bases outside the gene matches. Per the germline V gene, CDR1 is LGHDT and CDR2 is YNNKEL (reference sequence). This CDR3 region has 17 residues. The CDR3 loop reads CASSRTPGQGANSPLHF. CDR3 sequence (DNA): TGTGCCAGCAGCCGCACCCCGGGACAGGGTGCGAATTCACCCCTCCACTTT.

This chain connects TRBV4-2 to TRBJ2-2; TRBD2 matches at 11 bases. Trimming removed 4 bases from V and 1 base from J; junction bases left unmatched: 2. Germline V lookup: CDR1 LGHNA, CDR2 YNFKEQ. CDR3 size: 16 residues. CDR3 coding DNA: TGTGCCAGCAGCCGAGGACTAGCGGGGAACACCGGGGAGCTGTTTTTT. It codes for CASSRGLAGNTGELFF.

DNA of the CDR3: TGTGCCACCAGTGATTTGGGCCGCAATGAGCAGTTCTTC. Translating it yields CATSDLGRNEQFF. The chain recombines TRBV24-1 with TRBJ2-1, with D uncertain. The CDR3 totals 13 residues. Germline CDR1 and CDR2: KGHDR and SFDVKD. Between the trimmed V and J ends, which lost 0 bases and 6 bases, there was a span of 5 bases.

The CDR3 here is CASSQEESGRNTGELFF. As DNA, the CDR3 is TGCGCCAGCAGCCAAGAGGAAAGCGGGAGGAACACCGGGGAGCTGTTTTTT. V is TRBV4-1 and J is TRBJ2-2; TRBD2 aligns across 8 bases. There are 17 residues in the CDR3. Germline V gene sequence: CDR1 MGHRA, CDR2 YSYEKL. With V trimmed by 0 bases and J by 1 base, 4 bases remained unmatched.

This chain connects TRBV18 to TRBJ1-3; 10 bases are shared with TRBD1. This CDR3 contains 15 residues. V lost 6 bases and J lost 6; bases outside the gene matches: 8. Germline V gene lookup returns CDR1 KGHSH and CDR2 LQKENI. The CDR3, as DNA: TGTGCCAGCTCGCCCGACAGGGGGCAAATAAACACCATATATTTT. As protein: CASSPDRGQINTIYF. The whole variable domain, filled in from reference TRBV18 and TRBJ1-3, reads NAGVMQNPRHLVRRRGQEARLRCSPMKGHSHVYWYRQLPEEGLKFMVYLQKENIIDESGMPKERFSAEFPKEGPSILRIQQVVRGDSAAYFCASSPDRGQINTIYFGEGSWLTVV.

This chain joins TRBV7-9 and TRBJ1-4; D unresolved. The CDR3 is 14 amino acids. Trimming stripped 2 bases from V and 0 bases from J, with 4 bases between. Germline V gene data show CDR1 as SEHNR and CDR2 as FQNEAQ (reference sequence). CDR3 sequence (DNA): TGTGCCAGCAGCTTAACTTCAACTAATGAAAAACTGTTTTTT. Residues: CASSLTSTNEKLFF.

This sequence joins TRBV19 and TRBJ2-1; TRBD2 matches at 11 bases. The CDR3 covers 15 residues. V lost 6 bases, J lost 7 bases, and 8 bases stayed unmatched. The germline V gene encodes CDR1 LNHDA and CDR2 SQIVND (reference sequence). The CDR3 sequence is CASRAGTSGGNEQFF. CDR3 sequence (DNA): TGTGCCAGTAGAGCCGGGACTAGCGGTGGGAATGAGCAGTTCTTC.